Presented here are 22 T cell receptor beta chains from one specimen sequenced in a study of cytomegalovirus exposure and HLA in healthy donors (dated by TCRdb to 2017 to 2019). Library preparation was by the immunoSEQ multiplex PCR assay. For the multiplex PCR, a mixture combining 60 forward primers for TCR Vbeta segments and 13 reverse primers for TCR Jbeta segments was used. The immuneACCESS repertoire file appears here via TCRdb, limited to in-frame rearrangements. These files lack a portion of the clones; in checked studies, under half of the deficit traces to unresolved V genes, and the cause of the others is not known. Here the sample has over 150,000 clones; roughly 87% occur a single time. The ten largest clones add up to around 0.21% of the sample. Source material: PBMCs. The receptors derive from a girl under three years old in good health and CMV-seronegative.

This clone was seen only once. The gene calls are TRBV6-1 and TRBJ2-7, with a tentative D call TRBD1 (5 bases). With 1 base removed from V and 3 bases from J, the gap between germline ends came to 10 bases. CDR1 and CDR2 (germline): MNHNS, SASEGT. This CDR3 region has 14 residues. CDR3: CASSEVLRDYEQYF. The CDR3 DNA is TGTGCCAGCAGTGAAGTGCTCAGGGACTACGAGCAGTACTTC.

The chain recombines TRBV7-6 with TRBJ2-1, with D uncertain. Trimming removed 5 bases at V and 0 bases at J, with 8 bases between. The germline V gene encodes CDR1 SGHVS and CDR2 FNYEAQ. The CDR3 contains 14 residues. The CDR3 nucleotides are TGTGCCAGCAGCCGTGGAGTCTCCTACAATGAGCAGTTCTTC. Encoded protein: CASSRGVSYNEQFF.

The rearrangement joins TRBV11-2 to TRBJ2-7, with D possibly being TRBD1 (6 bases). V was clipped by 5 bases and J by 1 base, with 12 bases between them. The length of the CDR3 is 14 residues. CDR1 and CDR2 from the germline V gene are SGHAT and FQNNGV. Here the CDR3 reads CASSQQGSSYEQYF. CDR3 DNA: TGTGCCAGCAGCCAACAGGGCTCTTCCTACGAGCAGTACTTC.

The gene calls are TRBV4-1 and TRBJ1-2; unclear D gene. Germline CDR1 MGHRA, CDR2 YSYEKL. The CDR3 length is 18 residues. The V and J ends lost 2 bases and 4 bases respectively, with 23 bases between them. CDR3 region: CASSQSPLGTVCCYGYTF. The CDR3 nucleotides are TGCGCCAGCAGCCAAAGCCCCCTCGGAACAGTCTGCTGCTATGGCTACACCTTC.

CDR3 sequence: CASSGSGNTIYF. In nucleotides, the CDR3 is TGTGCTAGTTCCGGGTCTGGAAACACCATATATTTT. This sequence joins TRBV12-5 and TRBJ1-3, with no clear D. V shed 8 bases and J shed 1 base, with 6 bases lying between them. This CDR3 region has 12 residues. Germline V gives CDR1 LGHNT, CDR2 FRNRAP.

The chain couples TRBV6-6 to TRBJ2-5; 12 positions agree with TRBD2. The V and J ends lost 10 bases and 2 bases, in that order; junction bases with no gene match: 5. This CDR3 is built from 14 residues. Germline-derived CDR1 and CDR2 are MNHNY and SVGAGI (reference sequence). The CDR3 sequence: CAISTSGGQETQYF. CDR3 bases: TGTGCCATCTCAACTAGCGGGGGGCAAGAGACCCAGTACTTC.

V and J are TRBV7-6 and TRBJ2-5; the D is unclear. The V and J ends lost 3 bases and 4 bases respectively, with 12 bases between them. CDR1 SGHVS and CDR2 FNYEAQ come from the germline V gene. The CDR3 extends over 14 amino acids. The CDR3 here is CASSLGRLGETQYF. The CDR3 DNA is TGTGCCAGCAGCTTGGGCAGGTTAGGAGAGACCCAGTACTTC.

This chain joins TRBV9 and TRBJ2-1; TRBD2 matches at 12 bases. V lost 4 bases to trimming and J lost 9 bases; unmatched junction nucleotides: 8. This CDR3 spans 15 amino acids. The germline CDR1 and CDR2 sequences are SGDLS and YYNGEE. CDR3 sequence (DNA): TGTGCCAGCAGCCCCCGGACTAGCGGGGTGGGTGAGCAGTTCTTC. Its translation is CASSPRTSGVGEQFF.

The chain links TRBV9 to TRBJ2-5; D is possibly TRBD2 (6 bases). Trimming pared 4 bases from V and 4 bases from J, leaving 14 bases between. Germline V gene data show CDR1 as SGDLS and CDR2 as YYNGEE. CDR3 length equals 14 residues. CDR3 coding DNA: TGTGCCAGCAGCCTGGCGGAGGGGCCAGAGACCCAGTACTTC. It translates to CASSLAEGPETQYF.

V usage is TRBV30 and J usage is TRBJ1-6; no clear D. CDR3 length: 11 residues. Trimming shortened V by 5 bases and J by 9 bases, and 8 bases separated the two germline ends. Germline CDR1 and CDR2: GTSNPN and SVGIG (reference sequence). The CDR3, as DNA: TGTGCCTGGGGCCGGGGTTCACCCCTCCACTTT. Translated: CAWGRGSPLHF.

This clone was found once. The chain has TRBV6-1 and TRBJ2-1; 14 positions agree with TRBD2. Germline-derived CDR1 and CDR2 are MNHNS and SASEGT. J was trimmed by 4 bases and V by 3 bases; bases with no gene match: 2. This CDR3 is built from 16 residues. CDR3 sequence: CASSDRTSGRYNEQFF. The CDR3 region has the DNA TGTGCCAGCAGTGACCGGACTAGCGGGAGGTACAATGAGCAGTTCTTC.

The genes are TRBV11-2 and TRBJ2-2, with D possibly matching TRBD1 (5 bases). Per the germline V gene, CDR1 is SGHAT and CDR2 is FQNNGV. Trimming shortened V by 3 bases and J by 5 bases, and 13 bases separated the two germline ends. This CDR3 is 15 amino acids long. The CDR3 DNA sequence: TGTGCCAGCAGCTTCTGGGGCAGAGCAACCGGGGAGCTGTTTTTT. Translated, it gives CASSFWGRATGELFF.

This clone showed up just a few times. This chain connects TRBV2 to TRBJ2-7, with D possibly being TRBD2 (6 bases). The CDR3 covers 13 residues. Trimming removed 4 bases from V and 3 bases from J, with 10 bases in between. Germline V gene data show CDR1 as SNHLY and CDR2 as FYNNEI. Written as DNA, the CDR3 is TGTGCCAGCAGTGTGGCGGGGCGCTACGAGCAGTACTTC. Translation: CASSVAGRYEQYF.

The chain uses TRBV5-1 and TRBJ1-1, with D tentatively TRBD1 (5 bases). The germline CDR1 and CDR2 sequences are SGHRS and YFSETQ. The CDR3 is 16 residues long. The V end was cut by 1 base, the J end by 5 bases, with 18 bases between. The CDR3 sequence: CASSLPTGPGGTEAFF. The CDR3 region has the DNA TGCGCCAGCAGCTTGCCCACGGGACCCGGAGGGACTGAAGCTTTCTTT. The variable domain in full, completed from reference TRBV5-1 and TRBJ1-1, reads KAGVTQTPRYLIKTRGQQVTLSCSPISGHRSVSWYQQTPGQGLQFLFEYFSETQRNKGNFPGRFSGRQFSNSRSEMNVSTLELGDSALYLCASSLPTGPGGTEAFFGQGTRLTVV.

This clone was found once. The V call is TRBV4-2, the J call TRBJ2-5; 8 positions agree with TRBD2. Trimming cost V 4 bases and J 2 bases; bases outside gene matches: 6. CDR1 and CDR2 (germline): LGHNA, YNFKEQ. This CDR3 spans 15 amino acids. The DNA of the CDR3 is TGTGCCAGCAGCCGCATGACTAGCGCTCAAGAGACCCAGTACTTC. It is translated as CASSRMTSAQETQYF.

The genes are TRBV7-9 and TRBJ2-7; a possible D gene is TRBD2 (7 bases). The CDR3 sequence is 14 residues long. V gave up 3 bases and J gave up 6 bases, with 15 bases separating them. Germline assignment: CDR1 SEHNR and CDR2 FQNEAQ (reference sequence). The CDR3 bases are TGTGCCAGCAGCTTGGTGGGGGGGCCCTCCGAGCAGTACTTC. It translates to CASSLVGGPSEQYF.

CDR3 region: CASSLTSGSQTQYF. The CDR3 DNA is TGTGCCAGCAGCCTGACTAGCGGGAGTCAGACCCAGTACTTC. The genes are TRBV7-3 and TRBJ2-5; 12 positions agree with TRBD2. V dropped 5 bases and J dropped 6; count of bases not matched to a gene: 4. In germline, CDR1 is SGHTA, CDR2 FQGTGA. The CDR3 has 14 amino acids.

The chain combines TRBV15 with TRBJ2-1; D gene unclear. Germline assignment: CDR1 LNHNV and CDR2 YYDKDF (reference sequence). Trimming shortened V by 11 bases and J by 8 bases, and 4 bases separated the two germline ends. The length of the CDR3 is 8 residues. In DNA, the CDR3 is TGTGCCTCGGATGAGCAGTTCTTC. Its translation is CASDEQFF.

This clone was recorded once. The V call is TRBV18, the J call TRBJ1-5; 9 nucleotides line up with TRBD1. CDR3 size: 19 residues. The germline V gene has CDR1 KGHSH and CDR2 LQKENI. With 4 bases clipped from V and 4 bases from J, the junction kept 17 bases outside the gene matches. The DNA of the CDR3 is TGTGCCAGCTCACGTTCGAACAGGGGGCGCGGGGTAGAAAATCAGCCCCAGCATTTT. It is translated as CASSRSNRGRGVENQPQHF.

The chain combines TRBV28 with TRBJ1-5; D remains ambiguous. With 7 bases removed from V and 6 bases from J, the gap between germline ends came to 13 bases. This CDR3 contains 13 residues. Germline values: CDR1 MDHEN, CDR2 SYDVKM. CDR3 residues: CASISTSGQPQHF. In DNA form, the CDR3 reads TGTGCCAGCATCTCGACGTCAGGTCAGCCCCAGCATTTT.

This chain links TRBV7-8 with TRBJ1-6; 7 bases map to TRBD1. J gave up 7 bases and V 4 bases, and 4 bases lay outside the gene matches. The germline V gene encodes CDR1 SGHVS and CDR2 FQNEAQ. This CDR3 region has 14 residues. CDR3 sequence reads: CASSSGTANSPLHF. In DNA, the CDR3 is TGTGCCAGCAGCTCTGGGACAGCCAATTCACCCCTCCACTTT. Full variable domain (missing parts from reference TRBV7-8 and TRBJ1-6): GAGVSQSPRYKVAKRGQDVALRCDPISGHVSLFWYQQALGQGPEFLTYFQNEAQLDKSGLPSDRFFAERPEGSVSTLKIQRTQQEDSAVYLCASSSGTANSPLHFGNGTRLTVT.

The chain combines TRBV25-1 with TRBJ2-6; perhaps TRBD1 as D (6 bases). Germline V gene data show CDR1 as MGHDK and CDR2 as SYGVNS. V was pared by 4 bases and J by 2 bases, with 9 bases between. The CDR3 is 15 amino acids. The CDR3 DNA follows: TGTGCCAGCAGTGTCGGGACACCTGGGGCCAACGTCCTGACTTTC. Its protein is CASSVGTPGANVLTF.